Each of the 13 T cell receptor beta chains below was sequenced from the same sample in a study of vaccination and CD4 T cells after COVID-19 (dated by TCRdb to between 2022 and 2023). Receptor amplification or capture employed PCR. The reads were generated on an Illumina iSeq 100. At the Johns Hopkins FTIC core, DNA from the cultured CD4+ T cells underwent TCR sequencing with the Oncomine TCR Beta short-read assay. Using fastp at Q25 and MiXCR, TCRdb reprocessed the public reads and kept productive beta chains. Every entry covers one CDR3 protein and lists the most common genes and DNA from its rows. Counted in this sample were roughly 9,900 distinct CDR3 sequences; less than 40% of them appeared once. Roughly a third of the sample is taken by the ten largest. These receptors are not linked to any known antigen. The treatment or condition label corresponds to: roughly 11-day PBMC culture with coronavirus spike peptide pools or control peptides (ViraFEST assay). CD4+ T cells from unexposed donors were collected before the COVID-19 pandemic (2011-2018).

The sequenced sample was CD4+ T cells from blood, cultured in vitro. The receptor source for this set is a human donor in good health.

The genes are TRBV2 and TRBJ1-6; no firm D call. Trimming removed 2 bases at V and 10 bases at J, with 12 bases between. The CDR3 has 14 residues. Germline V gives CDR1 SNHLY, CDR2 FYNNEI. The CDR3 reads CASSESRKGSPLHF. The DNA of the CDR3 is TGTGCCAGCAGTGAATCCAGGAAAGGCTCACCCCTCCACTTT.

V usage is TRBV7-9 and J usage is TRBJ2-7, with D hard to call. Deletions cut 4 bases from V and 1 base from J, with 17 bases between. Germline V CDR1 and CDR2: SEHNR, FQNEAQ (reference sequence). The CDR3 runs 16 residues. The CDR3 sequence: CASSSGDTSQSYEQYF. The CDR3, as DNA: TGTGCCAGCAGCTCCGGAGACACCAGCCAGTCCTACGAGCAGTACTTC. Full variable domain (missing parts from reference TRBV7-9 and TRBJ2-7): DTGVSQNPRHKITKRGQNVTFRCDPISEHNRLYWYRQTLGQGPEFLTYFQNEAQLEKSRLLSDRFSAERPKGSFSTLEIQRTEQGDSAMYLCASSSGDTSQSYEQYFGPGTRLTVT.

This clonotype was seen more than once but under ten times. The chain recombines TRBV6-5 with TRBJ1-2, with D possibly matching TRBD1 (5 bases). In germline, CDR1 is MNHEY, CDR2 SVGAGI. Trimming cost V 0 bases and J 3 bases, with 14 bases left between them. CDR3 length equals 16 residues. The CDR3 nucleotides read TGTGCCAGCAGTTACTCGACCCGACGGGGCGACTATGGCTACACCTTC. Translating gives CASSYSTRRGDYGYTF.

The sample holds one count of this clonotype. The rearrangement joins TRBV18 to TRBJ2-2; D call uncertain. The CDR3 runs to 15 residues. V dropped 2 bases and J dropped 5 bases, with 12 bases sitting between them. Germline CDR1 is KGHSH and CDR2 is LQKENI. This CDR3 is CASSPGFPGTGELFF. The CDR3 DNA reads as TGTGCCAGCTCACCAGGATTCCCTGGAACCGGGGAGCTGTTTTTT.

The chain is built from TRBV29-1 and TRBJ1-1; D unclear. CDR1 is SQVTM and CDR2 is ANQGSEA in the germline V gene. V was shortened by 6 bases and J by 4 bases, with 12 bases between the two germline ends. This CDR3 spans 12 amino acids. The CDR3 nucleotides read TGCAGCGTAGGGCTTTCGGGCACTGAAGCTTTCTTT. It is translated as CSVGLSGTEAFF.

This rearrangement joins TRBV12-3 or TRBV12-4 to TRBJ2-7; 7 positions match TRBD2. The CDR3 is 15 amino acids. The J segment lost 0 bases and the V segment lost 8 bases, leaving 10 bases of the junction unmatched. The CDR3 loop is CASSGGTGSSYEQYF. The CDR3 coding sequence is TGTGCCAGCTCGGGAGGAACGGGGAGCTCCTACGAGCAGTACTTC.

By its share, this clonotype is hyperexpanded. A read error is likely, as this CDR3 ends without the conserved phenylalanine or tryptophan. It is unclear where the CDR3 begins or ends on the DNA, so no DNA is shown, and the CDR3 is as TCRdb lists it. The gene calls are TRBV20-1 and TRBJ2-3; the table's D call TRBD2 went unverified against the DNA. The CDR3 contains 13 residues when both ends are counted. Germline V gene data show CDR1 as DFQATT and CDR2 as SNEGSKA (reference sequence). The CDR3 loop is CSARDGLAGAPPI.

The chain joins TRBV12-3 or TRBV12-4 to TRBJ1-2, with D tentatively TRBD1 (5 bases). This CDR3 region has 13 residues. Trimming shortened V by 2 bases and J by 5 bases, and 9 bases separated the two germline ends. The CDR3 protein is CASSLTTDYGYTF. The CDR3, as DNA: TGTGCCAGCAGTTTAACGACAGATTATGGCTACACCTTC.

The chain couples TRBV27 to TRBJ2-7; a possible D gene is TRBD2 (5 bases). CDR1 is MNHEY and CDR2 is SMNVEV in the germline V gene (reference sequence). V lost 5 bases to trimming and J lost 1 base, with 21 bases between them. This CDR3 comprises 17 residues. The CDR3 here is CASSTTRGWGGSYEQYF. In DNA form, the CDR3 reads TGTGCCAGCAGTACGACTCGAGGGTGGGGTGGGTCCTACGAGCAGTACTTC.

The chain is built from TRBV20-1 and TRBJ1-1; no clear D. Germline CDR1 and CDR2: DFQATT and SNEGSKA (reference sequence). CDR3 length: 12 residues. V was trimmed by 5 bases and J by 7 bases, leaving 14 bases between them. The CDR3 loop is CSAWNSFGEAFF. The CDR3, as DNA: TGCAGTGCTTGGAACAGCTTCGGTGAAGCTTTCTTT.

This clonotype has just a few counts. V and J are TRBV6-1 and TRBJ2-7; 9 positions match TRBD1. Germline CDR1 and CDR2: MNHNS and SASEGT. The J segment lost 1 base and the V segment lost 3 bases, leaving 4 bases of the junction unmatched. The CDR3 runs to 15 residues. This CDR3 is CASSDGQGLSYEQYF. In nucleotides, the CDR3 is TGTGCCAGCAGTGACGGACAGGGGTTGTCCTACGAGCAGTACTTC.

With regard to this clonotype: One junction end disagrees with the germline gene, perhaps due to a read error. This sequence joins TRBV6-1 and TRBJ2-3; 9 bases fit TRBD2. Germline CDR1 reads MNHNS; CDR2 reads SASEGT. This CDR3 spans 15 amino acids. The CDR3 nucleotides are TGTGCCAGTAGTGAATCGGCGGGGGGGAAGGATACGCAGTATTTT. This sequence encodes CASSESAGGKDTQYF.

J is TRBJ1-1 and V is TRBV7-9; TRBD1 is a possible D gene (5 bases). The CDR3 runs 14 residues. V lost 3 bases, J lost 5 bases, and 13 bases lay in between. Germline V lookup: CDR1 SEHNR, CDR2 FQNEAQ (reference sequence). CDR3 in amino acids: CASSFAGGGTEAFF. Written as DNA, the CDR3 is TGTGCCAGCAGCTTTGCCGGGGGTGGGACTGAAGCTTTCTTT.